This is a list of T cell receptor beta chains from one sample in a study of CD8+ T cells in alopecia areata. The method was immunoSEQ multiplex PCR; TCRdb's version includes in-frame clones alone and lacks a portion of them. The data show about 190,000 clones, with around 60% seen just once and approximately 0.7% held by the top ten. Sequences were derived from CD4+ T cells sorted from blood, sampled at week 4, from a patient treated with tofacitinib. The source is a human donor with alopecia areata. Both conserved end residues are part of each CDR3. A D gene is named only where the DNA matches it firmly. Part of the rows lack a size; the others show once, few, many or a class for expanded clones.

many	TRBV19	TRBD2	TRBJ2-1	CASTSSGSWGEQFF	TGTGCCAGTACATCTAGCGGGAGTTGGGGGGAGCAGTTCTTC
few	TRBV28	NA	TRBJ1-5	CASSVRDGSNQPQHF	TGTGCCAGCAGTGTCCGGGACGGTAGCAATCAGCCCCAGCATTTT
NA	TRBV9	TRBD1	TRBJ1-2	CASSVGEGQGRTYYGYTF	TGTGCCAGCAGCGTAGGTGAGGGACAGGGGCGAACTTACTATGGCTACACCTTC
NA	TRBV29-1	NA	TRBJ1-1	CSVRGAYGTEAFF	TGCAGCGTTCGAGGGGCCTACGGCACTGAAGCTTTCTTT
once	TRBV30	TRBD2	TRBJ2-1	CAWSGGRAANEQFF	TGTGCCTGGAGCGGCGGGAGGGCGGCCAATGAGCAGTTCTTC
few	TRBV29-1	TRBD2	TRBJ2-1	CSVSAGANEQFF	TGCAGCGTTTCAGCGGGAGCCAATGAGCAGTTCTTC
NA	TRBV5-1	NA	TRBJ1-1	CASSLTGRDTEAFF	TGCGCCAGCAGCTTGACAGGGCGAGACACTGAAGCTTTCTTT
NA	TRBV29-1	TRBD2	TRBJ2-1	CSVFRTSGSSNEQFF	TGCAGCGTTTTCAGGACTAGCGGGAGTTCGAATGAGCAGTTCTTC
few	TRBV27	TRBD2	TRBJ2-7	CASNFSGRAFDEQYF	TGTGCCAGCAATTTTAGCGGGAGGGCCTTCGACGAGCAGTACTTC
NA	TRBV29-1	NA	TRBJ1-2	CSVSTGLGYGYTF	TGCAGCGTATCGACAGGATTGGGCTATGGCTACACCTTC
NA	TRBV29-1	NA	TRBJ2-1	CSVEPSYNEQFF	TGCAGCGTTGAGCCGAGCTACAATGAGCAGTTCTTC
once	TRBV7-2	NA	TRBJ1-2	CASATTQGNYGYTF	TGTGCCAGCGCGACAACCCAGGGGAACTATGGCTACACCTTC
NA	TRBV4-1	TRBD1	TRBJ1-5	CASSQGTGANQPQHF	TGCGCCAGCAGCCAAGGGACAGGGGCCAATCAGCCCCAGCATTTT
few	TRBV6-5	TRBD1	TRBJ2-5	CASSKQGTQETQYF	TGTGCCAGCAGCAAACAGGGGACCCAAGAGACCCAGTACTTC
NA	TRBV29-1	NA	TRBJ2-5	CSTSPPQETQYF	TGCAGCACCTCTCCCCCTCAAGAGACCCAGTACTTC
NA	TRBV7-9	TRBD2	TRBJ2-1	CASKGASGSVDEQFF	TGTGCCAGCAAGGGGGCTAGCGGGAGTGTGGATGAGCAGTTCTTC
NA	TRBV7-6	NA	TRBJ2-1	CASSHPGAGGNEQFF	TGTGCCAGCAGCCACCCGGGCGCGGGTGGCAATGAGCAGTTCTTC
NA	TRBV29-1	NA	TRBJ1-2	CSVNLQTAYGYTF	TGCAGCGTTAATCTACAGACAGCCTATGGCTACACCTTC
NA	TRBV9	TRBD1	TRBJ1-2	CASSAGGGGYTF	TGTGCCAGCAGCGCAGGGGGAGGTGGCTACACCTTC
few	TRBV27	TRBD2	TRBJ2-1	CASSLGTGGPEYNEQFF	TGTGCCAGCAGTTTAGGAACGGGAGGGCCGGAGTACAATGAGCAGTTCTTC
NA	TRBV7-2	TRBD2	TRBJ2-1	CASSLRLAGGPHEQFF	TGTGCCAGCAGCCTAAGACTAGCGGGAGGGCCACATGAGCAGTTCTTC
NA	TRBV30	TRBD2	TRBJ2-1	CAWRRLAEVYNEQFF	TGTGCCTGGAGGAGACTAGCCGAGGTCTACAATGAGCAGTTCTTC
NA	TRBV7-8	TRBD1	TRBJ2-5	CASSPTGGRETQYF	TGTGCCAGCAGCCCTACAGGGGGCAGAGAGACCCAGTACTTC
few	TRBV29-1	NA	TRBJ2-1	CSVGTLLWGEQFF	TGCAGCGTTGGGACACTCCTTTGGGGTGAGCAGTTCTTC
few	TRBV29-1	NA	TRBJ1-3	CSVGRGPGNTIYF	TGCAGCGTTGGACGGGGCCCTGGAAACACCATATATTTT
NA	TRBV29-1	TRBD2	TRBJ2-4	CSVEGRLAENVAKNIQYF	TGCAGCGTTGAAGGTCGTCTAGCGGAAAACGTAGCCAAAAACATTCAGTACTTC
NA	TRBV2	TRBD1	TRBJ2-7	CASSDGTGPYEQYF	TGTGCCAGCAGTGATGGGACAGGCCCCTACGAGCAGTACTTC
NA	TRBV11-2	NA	TRBJ1-1	CASSLQPNTEAFF	TGTGCCAGCAGCCTCCAACCGAACACTGAAGCTTTCTTT
NA	TRBV30	NA	TRBJ2-2	CAYSGQGVTGELFF	TGTGCTTACTCCGGACAAGGAGTCACCGGGGAGCTGTTTTTT
few	TRBV7-2	NA	TRBJ2-2	CASRAPSNTGELFF	TGTGCCAGCCGGGCCCCCTCGAACACCGGGGAGCTGTTTTTT
NA	TRBV30	NA	TRBJ1-4	CAWSSPQWGPSGKLFF	TGTGCCTGGAGTAGTCCCCAATGGGGTCCCTCCGGAAAACTGTTTTTT
NA	TRBV30	NA	TRBJ1-1	CAWRGNTEAFF	TGTGCCTGGAGGGGGAACACTGAAGCTTTCTTT
few	TRBV7-6	NA	TRBJ2-5	CASGDAEETQYF	TGTGCCAGCGGTGACGCGGAGGAGACCCAGTACTTC
few	TRBV7-8	TRBD2	TRBJ2-1	CASYERGMGNEQFF	TGTGCCAGCTACGAGCGGGGAATGGGGAATGAGCAGTTCTTC
NA	TRBV30	NA	TRBJ2-5	CAWSYGQGYGETQYF	TGTGCCTGGAGTTACGGACAAGGCTACGGAGAGACCCAGTACTTC
NA	TRBV6-5	NA	TRBJ2-1	CASSYPGLGQNEQFF	TGTGCCAGCAGTTACCCCGGATTGGGGCAGAATGAGCAGTTCTTC
once	TRBV11-2	NA	TRBJ2-3	CASSPPTRDTQYF	TGTGCCAGCAGCCCCCCGACGAGAGATACGCAGTATTTT
NA	TRBV9	TRBD1	TRBJ2-7	CATGGLSSYEQYF	TGTGCCACAGGGGGCCTGAGCTCCTACGAGCAGTACTTC
few	TRBV7-9	NA	TRBJ2-5	CASSSAPTSPQETQYF	TGTGCCAGCAGCTCCGCCCCCACTAGCCCCCAAGAGACCCAGTACTTC
NA	TRBV30	NA	TRBJ2-5	CAWNRRLAEETQYF	TGTGCCTGGAACCGGCGGCTAGCAGAAGAGACCCAGTACTTC
few	TRBV5-4	TRBD2	TRBJ2-5	CASSWSGRVGETQYF	TGTGCCAGCAGCTGGTCCGGGAGGGTCGGGGAGACCCAGTACTTC
few	TRBV27	TRBD1	TRBJ2-6	CASGPGQGVTGANVLTF	TGTGCCAGCGGTCCGGGACAGGGTGTAACTGGGGCCAACGTCCTGACTTTC
few	TRBV6-5	NA	TRBJ1-4	CASSPRAGVELFF	TGTGCCAGCAGCCCCAGGGCAGGGGTAGAACTGTTTTTT
NA	TRBV7-6	NA	TRBJ1-1	CASSLPGEATEAFF	TGTGCCAGCAGCTTACCAGGGGAGGCGACTGAAGCTTTCTTT
few	TRBV18	NA	TRBJ1-2	CASSPQQKETYGYTF	TGTGCCAGCTCACCACAACAGAAAGAAACCTATGGCTACACCTTC
once	TRBV15	NA	TRBJ2-1	CATSKNTREQFF	TGTGCCACCAGCAAGAATACTCGAGAGCAGTTCTTC
NA	TRBV2	TRBD2	TRBJ2-7	CASRTSGLHEQYF	TGTGCCAGCCGAACTAGCGGGCTCCACGAGCAGTACTTC
NA	TRBV7-2	NA	TRBJ2-5	CASSLVRLSQTQYF	TGTGCCAGCAGCTTAGTTCGCCTTTCTCAGACCCAGTACTTC
NA	TRBV7-9	NA	TRBJ1-5	CASSFGKGLSNQPQHF	TGTGCCAGCAGTTTTGGGAAAGGCTTAAGCAATCAGCCCCAGCATTTT
few	TRBV6-5	TRBD2	TRBJ2-1	CASSPTSGYNEQFF	TGTGCCAGCAGTCCCACTAGCGGCTACAATGAGCAGTTCTTC
NA	TRBV30	TRBD1	TRBJ1-2	CAWARRDRGGLNYGYTF	TGTGCCTGGGCTCGCCGGGACAGGGGAGGCCTTAACTATGGCTACACCTTC
few	TRBV15	NA	TRBJ2-7	CATSRDRGYEQYF	TGTGCCACCAGCAGAGATAGGGGCTACGAGCAGTACTTC
few	TRBV29-1	NA	TRBJ2-4	CSVVPGRGQPKNIQYF	TGCAGCGTTGTCCCCGGCCGGGGCCAGCCCAAAAACATTCAGTACTTC
NA	TRBV18	TRBD1	TRBJ1-4	CASTGTANEKLFF	TGTGCCAGTACAGGGACAGCGAATGAAAAACTGTTTTTT